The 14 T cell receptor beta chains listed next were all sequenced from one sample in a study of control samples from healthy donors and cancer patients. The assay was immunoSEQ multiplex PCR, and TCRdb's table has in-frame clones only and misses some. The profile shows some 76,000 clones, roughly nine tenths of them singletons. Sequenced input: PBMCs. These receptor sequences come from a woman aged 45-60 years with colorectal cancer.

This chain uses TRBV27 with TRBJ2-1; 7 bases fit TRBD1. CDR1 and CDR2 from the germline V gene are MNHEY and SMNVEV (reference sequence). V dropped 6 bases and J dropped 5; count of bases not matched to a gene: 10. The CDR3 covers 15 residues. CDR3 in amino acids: CASSMISTGNNEQFF. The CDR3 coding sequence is TGTGCCAGCAGCATGATCTCGACAGGGAACAATGAGCAGTTCTTC.

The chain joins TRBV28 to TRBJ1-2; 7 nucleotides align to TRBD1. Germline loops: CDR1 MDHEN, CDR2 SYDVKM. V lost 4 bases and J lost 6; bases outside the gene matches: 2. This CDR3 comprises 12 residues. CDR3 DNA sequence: TGTGCCAGCAGTTCAGGGGGAAATGGCTACACCTTC. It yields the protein CASSSGGNGYTF.

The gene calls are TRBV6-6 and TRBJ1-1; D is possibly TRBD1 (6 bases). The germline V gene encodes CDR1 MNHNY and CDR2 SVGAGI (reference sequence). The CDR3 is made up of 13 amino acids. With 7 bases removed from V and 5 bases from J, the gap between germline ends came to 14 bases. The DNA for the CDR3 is TGTGCCAGCAAAAAGGAAGGGGGGACTGAAGCTTTCTTT. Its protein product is CASKKEGGTEAFF.

CDR3 sequence (DNA): TGTGCCAGCAGCACCTCCCCCTACGAGCAGTACGTC. It specifies CASSTSPYEQYV. The chain recombines TRBV21-1 with TRBJ2-7; the D segment call TRBD2 is taken from the table without a DNA check. TRBV21-1 is labeled a pseudogene. The CDR3 consists of 12 residues.

The CDR3 here is CASSQLKDRALYNSPLHF. The CDR3, as DNA: TGTGCCAGCAGCCAGTTAAAGGACAGGGCCCTATATAATTCACCCCTCCACTTT. The gene calls are TRBV3-1 (or the pseudogene TRBV3-2) and TRBJ1-6, with TRBD1 matching over 8 bases. Losses at the gene ends were 3 bases for V and 4 bases for J; bases not matched to a gene: 11. The CDR3 consists of 18 residues. Looked up from germline, CDR1 is LGHDT and CDR2 is YNNKEL (reference sequence).

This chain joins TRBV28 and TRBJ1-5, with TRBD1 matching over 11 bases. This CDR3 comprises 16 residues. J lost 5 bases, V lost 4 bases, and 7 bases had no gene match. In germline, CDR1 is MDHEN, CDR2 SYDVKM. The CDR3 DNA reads TGTGCCAGCAGTTCAACGGACAGGGGGCTTTATCAGCCCCAGCATTTT. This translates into CASSSTDRGLYQPQHF.

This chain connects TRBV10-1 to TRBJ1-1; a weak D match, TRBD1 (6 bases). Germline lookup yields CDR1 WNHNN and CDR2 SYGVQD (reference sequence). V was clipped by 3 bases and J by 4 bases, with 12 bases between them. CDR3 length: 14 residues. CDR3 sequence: CASSEQGDGTEAFF. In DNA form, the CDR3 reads TGCGCCAGCAGTGAACAGGGTGACGGCACTGAAGCTTTCTTT.

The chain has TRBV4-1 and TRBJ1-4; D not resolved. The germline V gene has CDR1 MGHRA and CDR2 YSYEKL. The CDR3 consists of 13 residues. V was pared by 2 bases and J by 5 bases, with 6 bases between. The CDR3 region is CASSQSGNEKLFF. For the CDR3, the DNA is TGCGCCAGCAGCCAATCGGGAAATGAAAAACTGTTTTTT.

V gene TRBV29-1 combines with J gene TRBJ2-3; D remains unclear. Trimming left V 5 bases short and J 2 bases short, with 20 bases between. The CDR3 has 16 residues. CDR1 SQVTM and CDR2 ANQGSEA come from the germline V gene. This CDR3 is CSVTPANAGSTDTQYF. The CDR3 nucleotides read TGCAGCGTTACCCCCGCGAATGCCGGGTCCACAGATACGCAGTATTTT.

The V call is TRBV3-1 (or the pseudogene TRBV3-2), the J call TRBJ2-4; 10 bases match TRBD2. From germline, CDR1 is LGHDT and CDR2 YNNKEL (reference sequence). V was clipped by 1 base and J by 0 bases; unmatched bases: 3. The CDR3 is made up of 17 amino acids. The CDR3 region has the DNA TGTGCCAGCAGCCAAGGAAGCGGGGGGGTAGCCAAAAACATTCAGTACTTC. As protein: CASSQGSGGVAKNIQYF.

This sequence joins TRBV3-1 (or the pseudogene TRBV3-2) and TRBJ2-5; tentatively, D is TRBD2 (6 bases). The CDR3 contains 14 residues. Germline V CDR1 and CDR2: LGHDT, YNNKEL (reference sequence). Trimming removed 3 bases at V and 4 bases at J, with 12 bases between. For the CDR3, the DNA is TGTGCCAGCAGCCAGGTTGGGGGAGGAGAGACCCAGTACTTC. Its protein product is CASSQVGGGETQYF.

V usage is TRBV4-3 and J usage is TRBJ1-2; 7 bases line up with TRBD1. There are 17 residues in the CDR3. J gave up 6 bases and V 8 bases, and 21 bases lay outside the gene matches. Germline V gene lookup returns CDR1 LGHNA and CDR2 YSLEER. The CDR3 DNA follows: TGCGCCAGCGCCAGCAGCCAAAGTCCCTGGGACAGTAATGGCTACACCTTC. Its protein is CASASSQSPWDSNGYTF.

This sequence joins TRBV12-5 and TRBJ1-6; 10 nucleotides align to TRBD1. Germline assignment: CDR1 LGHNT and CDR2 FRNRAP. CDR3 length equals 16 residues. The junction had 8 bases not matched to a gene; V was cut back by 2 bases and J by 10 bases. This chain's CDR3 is CASGLILGTGASPLHF. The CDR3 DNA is TGTGCTAGTGGTTTGATCTTGGGGACAGGGGCATCACCCCTCCACTTT.

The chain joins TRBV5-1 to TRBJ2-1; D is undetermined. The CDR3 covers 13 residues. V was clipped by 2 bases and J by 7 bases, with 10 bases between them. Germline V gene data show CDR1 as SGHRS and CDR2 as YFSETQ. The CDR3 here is CASSLDGWNEQFF. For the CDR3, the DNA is TGCGCCAGCAGCTTAGACGGGTGGAATGAGCAGTTCTTC.